One and the same sample provided the 18 T cell receptor beta chains below, sequenced in a study of blood T cell repertoires in COVID-19 (dated by TCRdb to the early 2020s). The library relied on the immunoSEQ multiplex PCR assay. TCRdb stores this immuneACCESS table with in-frame sequences only. Part of the clones is absent; in the studies checked, under half of the shortfall reflects unresolved V genes, and no reason is known for the rest. The sample table lists roughly 180,000 clones, roughly nine tenths of them with a count of one. The leading ten clones occupy 0.99% of the sample. What was sequenced was peripheral blood. The receptors stem from a man in his late teens or twenties with acute or convalescent COVID-19.

This chain uses TRBV6-5 with TRBJ2-1; 9 bases match TRBD1. V shed 5 bases, J shed 9 bases, and the junction held 11 bases outside the gene matches. The CDR3 runs 15 residues. Germline V gene data show CDR1 as MNHEY and CDR2 as SVGAGI. CDR3 coding DNA: TGTGCCAGCAGTACACAGGGGGCCGGGATTGTTGAGCAGTTCTTC. Amino acids: CASSTQGAGIVEQFF.

V gene TRBV5-4 combines with J gene TRBJ2-1; 13 bases line up with TRBD2. The CDR3 is made up of 15 amino acids. The V gene end was trimmed by 4 bases and the J gene end by 7 bases; junction bases not matched to a gene: 5. Germline CDR1 reads SGHNT; CDR2 reads YYREEE (reference sequence). CDR3 nucleotide sequence: TGTGCCAGCAGCCTCGGGACTAGCGGGGTGAATGAGCAGTTCTTC. Protein sequence: CASSLGTSGVNEQFF. The whole variable domain, remainder taken from reference TRBV5-4 and TRBJ2-1, is ETGVTQSPTHLIKTRGQQVTLRCSSQSGHNTVSWYQQALGQGPQFIFQYYREEENGRGNFPPRFSGLQFPNYSSELNVNALELDDSALYLCASSLGTSGVNEQFFGPGTRLTVL.

J is TRBJ1-2 and V is TRBV30; D remains ambiguous. The CDR3 consists of 15 residues. V lost 4 bases, J lost 0 bases, and 15 bases lay in between. Per germline, CDR1 GTSNPN and CDR2 SVGIG (reference sequence). The CDR3 protein is CAWTPGALTNYGYTF. Written as DNA, the CDR3 is TGTGCCTGGACTCCCGGAGCATTGACTAACTATGGCTACACCTTC.

The chain links TRBV5-5 to TRBJ1-5; D is undetermined. Germline-derived CDR1 and CDR2 are SGHKS and YYEKEE (reference sequence). V lost 0 bases to trimming and J lost 7 bases, with 11 bases between them. There are 14 residues in the CDR3. The CDR3 DNA reads as TGTGCCAGCAGCTTGGCCTGGGGAGGGCAGCCCCAGCATTTT. This gives the protein CASSLAWGGQPQHF.

The J gene is TRBJ2-7, the V gene TRBV10-1; the D is unclear. The CDR3 sequence is 12 residues long. The ends were cut back, 6 bases at V and 0 bases at J, with 6 bases in the middle. Per germline, CDR1 WNHNN and CDR2 SYGVQD (reference sequence). DNA of the CDR3: TGCGCCAGCAGCGTCGGCTCCTACGAGCAGTACTTC. Encoded protein: CASSVGSYEQYF.

The rearrangement links TRBV3-1 (or the pseudogene TRBV3-2) to TRBJ2-5; D not resolved. V lost 4 bases and J lost 5, with 8 bases in between. Germline V gene data show CDR1 as LGHDT and CDR2 as YNNKEL (reference sequence). The CDR3 contains 12 residues. The CDR3 loop is CASSLSRETQYF. The CDR3 DNA follows: TGTGCCAGCAGCCTTTCGAGGGAGACCCAGTACTTC.

The V call is TRBV12-5, the J call TRBJ1-1; D ambiguous. With 0 bases removed from V and 7 bases from J, the gap between germline ends came to 9 bases. The germline V gene has CDR1 LGHNT and CDR2 FRNRAP. The CDR3 spans 13 residues. The CDR3 sequence: CASGLVPGFEAFF. CDR3 DNA: TGTGCTAGTGGTTTGGTACCGGGATTTGAAGCTTTCTTT.

J is TRBJ1-6 and V is TRBV4-1; D remains unclear. Germline V gene sequence: CDR1 MGHRA, CDR2 YSYEKL. CDR3 length: 15 amino acids. Trimming stripped 1 base from V and 5 bases from J, with 9 bases between. The CDR3 is CASSQALFDNSPLHF. CDR3 in DNA: TGCGCCAGCAGCCAAGCGTTGTTTGATAATTCACCCCTCCACTTT.

V gene TRBV6-1 combines with J gene TRBJ1-2; D is possibly TRBD1 (5 bases). V was shortened by 3 bases and J by 7 bases, with 21 bases between the two germline ends. This CDR3 spans 16 amino acids. CDR1 and CDR2 from the germline V gene are MNHNS and SASEGT. The CDR3 DNA follows: TGTGCCAGCAGTGAGGCCCCCGGGACTTCCAGTGGTGGCTACACCTTC. Translating it yields CASSEAPGTSSGGYTF.

V gene TRBV5-8 combines with J gene TRBJ1-1, with TRBD1 identical over 8 bases. CDR1 is SGHTS, CDR2 YDEGEE, per germline. With V trimmed by 4 bases and J by 5 bases, 19 bases remained unmatched. The CDR3 sequence is 18 residues long. The DNA of the CDR3 is TGTGCCAGCAGCCTCTTATTCTACTTGGACAGGGAGGCAACTGAAGCTTTCTTT. Amino acid sequence: CASSLLFYLDREATEAFF.

This chain uses TRBV30 with TRBJ1-1, with D possibly TRBD1 on 5 matching bases. Per germline, CDR1 GTSNPN and CDR2 SVGIG (reference sequence). Trimming cost V 3 bases and J 0 bases, with 8 bases left between them. The CDR3 length is 13 residues. As DNA, the CDR3 is TGTGCCTGGAGAGGGGCCCTGAACACTGAAGCTTTCTTT. Residues: CAWRGALNTEAFF.

The chain combines TRBV5-6 with TRBJ2-4, with D possibly TRBD2 on 6 matching bases. V lost 4 bases and J 6 bases, leaving 17 bases between the germline ends. This CDR3 contains 15 residues. Per the germline V gene, CDR1 is SGHDT and CDR2 is YYEEEE. The CDR3 sequence: CASSGGPDVGNIQYF. The CDR3 nucleotides are TGTGCCAGCAGCGGAGGGCCAGACGTCGGAAACATTCAGTACTTC.

V gene TRBV30 combines with J gene TRBJ2-7, with D possibly being TRBD1 (7 bases). This CDR3 is built from 14 residues. The V gene lost 4 bases and the J gene lost 3 bases, with 16 bases spanning the gap. Germline CDR1 and CDR2: GTSNPN and SVGIG (reference sequence). The CDR3 nucleotides are TGTGCCTGGACCGAAGGGGGGACAGTCTACGAGCAGTACTTC. Its protein is CAWTEGGTVYEQYF.

The V and J genes are TRBV24-1 and TRBJ1-6, with 11 positions matching TRBD1. CDR1 and CDR2 (germline): KGHDR, SFDVKD. The CDR3 runs 15 residues. The V segment lost 5 bases and the J segment 12 bases; nucleotides outside the gene matches: 8. The DNA of the CDR3 is TGTGCCACCAGTGGGACCGGGACAGGGGGGGGACCCCTCCACTTT. Translated, it gives CATSGTGTGGGPLHF.

This clone is a singleton in its sample. J is TRBJ1-1 and V is TRBV14; 9 positions agree with TRBD1. The V gene end was trimmed by 4 bases and the J gene end by 10 bases; junction bases not matched to a gene: 4. The germline gives CDR1 SGHDN, CDR2 FVKESK. The CDR3 covers 12 residues. As DNA, the CDR3 is TGTGCCAGCAGCCGGACAGGGGCGTCAGCTTTCTTT. Translation gives CASSRTGASAFF. Full variable domain (outside the CDR3, taken from reference TRBV14 and TRBJ1-1): EAGVTQFPSHSVIEKGQTVTLRCDPISGHDNLYWYRRVMGKEIKFLLHFVKESKQDESGMPNNRFLAERTGGTYSTLKVQPAELEDSGVYFCASSRTGASAFFGQGTRLTVV.

This clone was counted a few times. V usage is TRBV29-1 and J usage is TRBJ1-1; maybe TRBD1 (6 bases). With 1 base removed from V and 0 bases from J, the gap between germline ends came to 12 bases. The CDR3 sequence is 15 residues long. Per germline, CDR1 SQVTM and CDR2 ANQGSEA. CDR3 protein: CSVEGGGLMNTEAFF. The CDR3 bases are TGCAGCGTTGAAGGGGGGGGCCTGATGAACACTGAAGCTTTCTTT.

The J gene is TRBJ2-4, the V gene TRBV7-9, with TRBD1 matching over 11 bases. This CDR3 has 19 residues. Per germline, CDR1 SEHNR and CDR2 FQNEAQ (reference sequence). The V segment lost 3 bases and the J segment 0 bases; nucleotides outside the gene matches: 10. The CDR3 sequence: CASSFRDRGAPLAKNIQYF. The DNA for the CDR3 is TGTGCCAGCAGCTTTCGGGACAGGGGGGCTCCGCTAGCCAAAAACATTCAGTACTTC. Looking up the rest from reference TRBV7-9 and TRBJ2-4 gives the full variable domain: DTGVSQNPRHKITKRGQNVTFRCDPISEHNRLYWYRQTLGQGPEFLTYFQNEAQLEKSRLLSDRFSAERPKGSFSTLEIQRTEQGDSAMYLCASSFRDRGAPLAKNIQYFGAGTRLSVL.

The V gene is TRBV19, the J gene TRBJ2-2, with TRBD1 matching over 10 bases. CDR1 and CDR2 (germline): LNHDA, SQIVND (reference sequence). The V gene end was trimmed by 10 bases and the J gene end by 2 bases; junction bases not matched to a gene: 4. There are 14 residues in the CDR3. The CDR3 region is CATDRGQNTGELFF. CDR3 nucleotide sequence: TGTGCCACTGACAGGGGGCAAAACACCGGGGAGCTGTTTTTT.